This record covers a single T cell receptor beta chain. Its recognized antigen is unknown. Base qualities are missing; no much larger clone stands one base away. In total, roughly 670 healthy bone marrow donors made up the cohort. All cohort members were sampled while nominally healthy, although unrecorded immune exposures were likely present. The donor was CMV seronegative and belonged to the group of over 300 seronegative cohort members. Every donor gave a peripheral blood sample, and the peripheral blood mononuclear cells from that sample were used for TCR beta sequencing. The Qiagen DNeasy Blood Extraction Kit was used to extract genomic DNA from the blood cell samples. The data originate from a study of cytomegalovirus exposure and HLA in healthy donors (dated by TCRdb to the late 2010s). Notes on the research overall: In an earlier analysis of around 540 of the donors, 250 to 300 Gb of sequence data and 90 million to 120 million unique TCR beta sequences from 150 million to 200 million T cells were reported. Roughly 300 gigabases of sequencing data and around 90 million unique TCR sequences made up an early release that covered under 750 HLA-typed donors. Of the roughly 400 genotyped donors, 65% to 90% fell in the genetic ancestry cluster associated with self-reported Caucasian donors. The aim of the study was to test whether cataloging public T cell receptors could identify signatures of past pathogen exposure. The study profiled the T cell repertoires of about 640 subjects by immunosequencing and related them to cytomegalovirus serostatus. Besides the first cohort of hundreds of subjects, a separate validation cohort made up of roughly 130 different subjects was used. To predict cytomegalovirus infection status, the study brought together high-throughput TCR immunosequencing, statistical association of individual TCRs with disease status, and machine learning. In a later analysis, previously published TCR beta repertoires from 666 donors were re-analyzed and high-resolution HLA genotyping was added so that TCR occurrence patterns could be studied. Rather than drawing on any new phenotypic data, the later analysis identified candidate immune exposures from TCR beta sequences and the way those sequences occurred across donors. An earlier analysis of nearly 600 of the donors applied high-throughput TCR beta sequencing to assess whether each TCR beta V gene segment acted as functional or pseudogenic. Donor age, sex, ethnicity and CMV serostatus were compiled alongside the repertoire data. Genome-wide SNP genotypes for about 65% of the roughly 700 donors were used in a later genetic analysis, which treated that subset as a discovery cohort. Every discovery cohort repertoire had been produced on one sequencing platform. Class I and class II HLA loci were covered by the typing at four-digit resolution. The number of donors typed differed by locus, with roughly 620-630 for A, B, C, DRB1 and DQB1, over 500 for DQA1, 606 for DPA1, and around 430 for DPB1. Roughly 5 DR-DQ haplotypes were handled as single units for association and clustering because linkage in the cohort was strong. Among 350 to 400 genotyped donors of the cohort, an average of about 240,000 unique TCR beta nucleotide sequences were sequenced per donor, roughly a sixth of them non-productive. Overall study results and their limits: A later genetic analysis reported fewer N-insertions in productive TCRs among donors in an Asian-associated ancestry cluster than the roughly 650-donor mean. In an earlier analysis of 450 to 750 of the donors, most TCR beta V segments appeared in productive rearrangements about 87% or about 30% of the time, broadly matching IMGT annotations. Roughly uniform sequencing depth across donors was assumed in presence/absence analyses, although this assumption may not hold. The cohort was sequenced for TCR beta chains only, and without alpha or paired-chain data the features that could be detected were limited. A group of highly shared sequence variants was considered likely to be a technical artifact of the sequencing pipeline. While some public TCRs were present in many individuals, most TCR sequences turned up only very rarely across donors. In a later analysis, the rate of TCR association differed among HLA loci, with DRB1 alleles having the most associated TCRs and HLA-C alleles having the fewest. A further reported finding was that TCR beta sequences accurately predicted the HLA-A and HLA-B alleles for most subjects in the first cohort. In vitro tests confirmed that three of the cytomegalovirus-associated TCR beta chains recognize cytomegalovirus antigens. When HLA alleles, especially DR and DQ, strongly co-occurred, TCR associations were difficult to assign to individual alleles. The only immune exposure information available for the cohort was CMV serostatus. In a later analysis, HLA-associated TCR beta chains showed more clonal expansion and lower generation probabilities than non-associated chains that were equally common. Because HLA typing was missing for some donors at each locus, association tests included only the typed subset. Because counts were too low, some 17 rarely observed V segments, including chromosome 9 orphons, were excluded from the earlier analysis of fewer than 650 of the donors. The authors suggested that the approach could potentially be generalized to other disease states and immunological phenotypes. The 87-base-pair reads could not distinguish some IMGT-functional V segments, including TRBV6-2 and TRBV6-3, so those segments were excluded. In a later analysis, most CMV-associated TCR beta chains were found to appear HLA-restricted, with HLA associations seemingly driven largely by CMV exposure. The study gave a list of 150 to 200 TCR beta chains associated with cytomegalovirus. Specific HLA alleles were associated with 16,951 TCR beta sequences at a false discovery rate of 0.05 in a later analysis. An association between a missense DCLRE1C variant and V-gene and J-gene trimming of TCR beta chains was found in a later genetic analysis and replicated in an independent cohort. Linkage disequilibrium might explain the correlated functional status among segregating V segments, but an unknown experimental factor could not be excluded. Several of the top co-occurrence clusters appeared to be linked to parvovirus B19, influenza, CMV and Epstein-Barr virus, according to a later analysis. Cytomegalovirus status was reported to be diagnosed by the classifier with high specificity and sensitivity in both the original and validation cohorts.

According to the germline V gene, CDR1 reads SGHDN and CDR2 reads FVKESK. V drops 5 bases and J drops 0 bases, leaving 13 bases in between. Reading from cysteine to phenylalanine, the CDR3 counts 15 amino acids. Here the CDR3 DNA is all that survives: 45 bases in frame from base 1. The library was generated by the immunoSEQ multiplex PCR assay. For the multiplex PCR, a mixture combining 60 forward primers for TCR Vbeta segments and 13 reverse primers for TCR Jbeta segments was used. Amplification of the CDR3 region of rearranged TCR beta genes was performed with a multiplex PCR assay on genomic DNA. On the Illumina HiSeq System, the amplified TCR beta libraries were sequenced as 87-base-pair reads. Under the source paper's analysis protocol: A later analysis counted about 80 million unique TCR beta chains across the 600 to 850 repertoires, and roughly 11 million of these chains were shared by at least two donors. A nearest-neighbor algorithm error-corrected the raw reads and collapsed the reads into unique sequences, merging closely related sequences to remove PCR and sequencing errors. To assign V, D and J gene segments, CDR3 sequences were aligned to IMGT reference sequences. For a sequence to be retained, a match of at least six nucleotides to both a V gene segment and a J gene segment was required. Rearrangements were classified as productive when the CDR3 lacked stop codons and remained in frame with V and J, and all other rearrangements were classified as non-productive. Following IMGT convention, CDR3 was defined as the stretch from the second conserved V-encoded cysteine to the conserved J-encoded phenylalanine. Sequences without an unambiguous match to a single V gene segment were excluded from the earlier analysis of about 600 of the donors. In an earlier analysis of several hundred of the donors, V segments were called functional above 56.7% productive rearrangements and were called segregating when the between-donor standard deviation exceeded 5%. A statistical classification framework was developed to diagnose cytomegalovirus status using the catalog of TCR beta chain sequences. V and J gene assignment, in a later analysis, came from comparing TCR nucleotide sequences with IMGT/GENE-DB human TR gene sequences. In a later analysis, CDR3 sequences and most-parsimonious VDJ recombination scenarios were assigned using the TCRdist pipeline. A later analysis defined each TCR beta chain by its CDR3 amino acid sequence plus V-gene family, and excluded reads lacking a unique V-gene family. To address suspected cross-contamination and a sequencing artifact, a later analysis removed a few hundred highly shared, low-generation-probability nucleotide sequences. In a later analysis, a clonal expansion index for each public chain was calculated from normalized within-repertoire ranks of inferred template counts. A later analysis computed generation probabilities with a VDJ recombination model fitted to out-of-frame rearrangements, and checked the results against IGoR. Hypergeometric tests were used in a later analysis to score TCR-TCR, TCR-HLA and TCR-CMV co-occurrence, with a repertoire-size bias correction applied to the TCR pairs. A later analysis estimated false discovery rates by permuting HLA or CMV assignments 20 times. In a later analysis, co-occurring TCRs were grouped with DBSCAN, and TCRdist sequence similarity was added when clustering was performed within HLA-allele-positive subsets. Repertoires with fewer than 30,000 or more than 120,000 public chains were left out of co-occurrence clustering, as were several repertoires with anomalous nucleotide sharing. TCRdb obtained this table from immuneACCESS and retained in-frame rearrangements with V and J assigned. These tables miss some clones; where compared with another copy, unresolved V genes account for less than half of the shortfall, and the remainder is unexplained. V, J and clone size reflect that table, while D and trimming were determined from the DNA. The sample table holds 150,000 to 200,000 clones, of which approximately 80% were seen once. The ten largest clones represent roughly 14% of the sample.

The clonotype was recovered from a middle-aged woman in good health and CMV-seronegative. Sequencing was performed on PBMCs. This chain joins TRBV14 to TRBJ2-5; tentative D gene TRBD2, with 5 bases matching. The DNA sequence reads TGTGCCAGCAGCTGGAGGCAGGCGAACCAAGAGACCCAGTACTTC. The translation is CASSWRQANQETQYF.